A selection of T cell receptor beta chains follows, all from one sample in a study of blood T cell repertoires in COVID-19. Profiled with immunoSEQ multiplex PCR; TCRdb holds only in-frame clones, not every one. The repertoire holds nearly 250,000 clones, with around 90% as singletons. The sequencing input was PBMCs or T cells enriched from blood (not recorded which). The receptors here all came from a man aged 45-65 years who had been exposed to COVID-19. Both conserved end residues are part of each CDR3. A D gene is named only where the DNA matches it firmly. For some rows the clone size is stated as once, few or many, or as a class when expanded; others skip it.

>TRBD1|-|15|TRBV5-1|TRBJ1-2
CASSLAYGQGGGYTF
TGCGCCAGCAGCTTGGCCTACGGACAGGGAGGCGGCTACACCTTC
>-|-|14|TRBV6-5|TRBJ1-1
CASSLRQMNTEAFF
TGTGCCAGCAGCCTGAGGCAGATGAACACTGAAGCTTTCTTT
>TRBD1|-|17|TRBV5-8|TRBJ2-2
CASSLAYRTGRTGELFF
TGTGCCAGCAGCTTGGCGTACAGGACAGGGCGCACCGGGGAGCTGTTTTTT
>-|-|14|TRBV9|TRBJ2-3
CASSVDPGTDTQYF
TGTGCCAGCAGCGTAGATCCGGGCACAGATACGCAGTATTTT
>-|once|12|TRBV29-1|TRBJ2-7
CSGMVGGYEQYF
TGCAGCGGTATGGTGGGGGGCTACGAGCAGTACTTC
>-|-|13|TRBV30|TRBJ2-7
CAWRAPPGPEQYF
TGTGCCTGGAGAGCCCCCCCAGGGCCCGAGCAGTACTTC
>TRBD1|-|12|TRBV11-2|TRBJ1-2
CASSFQGAGYTF
TGTGCCAGCAGCTTTCAGGGGGCAGGCTACACCTTC
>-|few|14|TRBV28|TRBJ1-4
CASSPTDTNEKLFF
TGTGCCAGCAGCCCAACAGACACTAATGAAAAACTGTTTTTT
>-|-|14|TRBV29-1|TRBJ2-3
CSVGGGDSTDTQYF
TGCAGCGTCGGAGGTGGAGATAGCACAGATACGCAGTATTTT
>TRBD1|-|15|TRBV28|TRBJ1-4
CASSLTGQGNEKLFF
TGTGCCAGCAGTTTAACGGGACAGGGTAATGAAAAACTGTTTTTT
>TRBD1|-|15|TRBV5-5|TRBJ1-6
CASSLGQGANSPLHF
TGTGCCAGCAGTTTAGGACAGGGGGCCAATTCACCCCTCCACTTT
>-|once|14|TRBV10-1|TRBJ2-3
CASSRDTNTDTQYF
TGCGCCAGCAGCCGGGACACCAACACAGATACGCAGTATTTT
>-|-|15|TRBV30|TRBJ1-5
CAWSITATGGQPQHF
TGTGCCTGGAGTATTACCGCTACTGGAGGTCAGCCCCAGCATTTT
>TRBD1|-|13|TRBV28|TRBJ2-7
CASRKTGTSPQYF
TGTGCCAGCAGGAAGACAGGGACCTCTCCCCAGTACTTC
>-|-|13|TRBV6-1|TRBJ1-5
CASSEAPDQPQHF
TGTGCCAGCAGTGAAGCGCCGGATCAGCCCCAGCATTTT
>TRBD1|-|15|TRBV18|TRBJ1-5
CASSPLGQGGQPQHF
TGTGCCAGCTCACCACTGGGACAGGGGGGGCAGCCCCAGCATTTT
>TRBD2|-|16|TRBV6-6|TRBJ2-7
CASSLGLAAGSYEQYF
TGTGCCAGCAGTCTGGGACTAGCCGCGGGCTCCTACGAGCAGTACTTC
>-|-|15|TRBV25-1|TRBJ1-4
CASSDPRTGREKLFF
TGTGCCAGCAGCGACCCCCGGACGGGAAGAGAAAAACTGTTTTTT
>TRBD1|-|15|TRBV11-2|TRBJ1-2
CASSSTIQGSYGYTF
TGTGCCAGCAGCTCAACCATACAGGGGAGCTATGGCTACACCTTC
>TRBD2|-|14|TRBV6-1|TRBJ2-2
CASSGAGGIGELFF
TGTGCCAGCAGTGGAGCGGGGGGAATCGGGGAGCTGTTTTTT
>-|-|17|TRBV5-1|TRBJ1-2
CASSLGVLRVTNYGYTF
TGCGCCAGCAGCCTGGGGGTCTTGAGGGTTACTAACTATGGCTACACCTTC
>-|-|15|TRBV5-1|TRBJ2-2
CASRLGTPKLGELFF
TGCGCCAGCCGGCTCGGGACTCCCAAACTCGGGGAGCTGTTTTTT
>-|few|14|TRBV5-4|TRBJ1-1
CASSTGTTNTEAFF
TGTGCCAGCAGCACTGGGACAACGAACACTGAAGCTTTCTTT
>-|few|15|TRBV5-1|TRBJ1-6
CASSLDGRGRFTLHF
TGCGCCAGCAGCTTGGATGGCAGGGGCCGCTTCACCCTCCACTTT
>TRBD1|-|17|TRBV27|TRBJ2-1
CASSPGPGTGIENEQFF
TGTGCCAGCAGTCCCGGACCCGGGACAGGGATTGAAAATGAGCAGTTCTTC
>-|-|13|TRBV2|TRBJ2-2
CASGFQGAGELFF
TGTGCCAGCGGTTTCCAGGGCGCCGGGGAGCTGTTTTTT
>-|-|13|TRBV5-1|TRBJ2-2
CASSLQDTGELFF
TGCGCCAGCAGCTTGCAGGACACCGGGGAGCTGTTTTTT
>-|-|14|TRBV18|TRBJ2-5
CASSPRSYQETQYF
TGTGCCAGCTCACCGAGATCGTACCAAGAGACCCAGTACTTC
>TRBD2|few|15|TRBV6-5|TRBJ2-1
CASVLLAGSYNEQFF
TGTGCCAGCGTGCTACTAGCGGGCTCCTACAATGAGCAGTTCTTC
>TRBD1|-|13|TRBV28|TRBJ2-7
CASIEGAGGKQYF
TGTGCCAGCATCGAGGGGGCAGGGGGTAAGCAGTACTTC
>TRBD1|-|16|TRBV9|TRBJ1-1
CASSVIPDRMNTEAFF
TGTGCCAGCAGCGTTATCCCGGACAGGATGAACACTGAAGCTTTCTTT
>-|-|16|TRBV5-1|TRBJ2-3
CASSLAPKTSTDTQYF
TGCGCCAGCAGCTTGGCCCCGAAAACTAGCACAGATACGCAGTATTTT
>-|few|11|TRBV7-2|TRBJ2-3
CASSFADTQYF
TGTGCCAGCAGCTTCGCAGATACGCAGTATTTT
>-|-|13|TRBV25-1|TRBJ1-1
CASSRGMNTEAFF
TGTGCCAGCAGTAGGGGGATGAACACTGAAGCTTTCTTT
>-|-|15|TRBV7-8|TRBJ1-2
CASSLMGLVNYGYTF
TGTGCCAGCAGCCTAATGGGCTTAGTGAACTATGGCTACACCTTC
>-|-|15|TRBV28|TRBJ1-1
CASSDHTTGNTEAFF
TGTGCCAGCAGCGACCACACCACAGGGAACACTGAAGCTTTCTTT
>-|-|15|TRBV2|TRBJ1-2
CASSEETGANYGYTF
TGTGCCAGCAGTGAAGAAACAGGAGCGAACTATGGCTACACCTTC
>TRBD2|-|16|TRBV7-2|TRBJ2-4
CASSAKLAGRQGIQYF
TGTGCCAGCAGCGCCAAACTAGCGGGGCGTCAGGGCATTCAGTACTTC
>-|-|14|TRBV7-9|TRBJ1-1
CASIKAQENTEAFF
TGTGCCAGCATCAAAGCACAGGAGAACACTGAAGCTTTCTTT
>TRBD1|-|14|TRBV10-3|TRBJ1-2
CAISEYGQGAGYTF
TGTGCCATCAGTGAGTACGGACAGGGGGCTGGCTACACCTTC
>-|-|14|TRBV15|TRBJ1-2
CATSSGIRDYGYTF
TGTGCCACCAGCAGCGGGATTAGAGACTATGGCTACACCTTC
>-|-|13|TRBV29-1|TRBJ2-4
CSVEWGPTDIQYF
TGCAGCGTTGAATGGGGGCCTACGGACATTCAGTACTTC
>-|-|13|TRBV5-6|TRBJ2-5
CASSLNTGETQYF
TGTGCCAGCAGCTTGAACACAGGGGAGACCCAGTACTTC